Sequencing of this T cell receptor beta chain was carried out in a study of PD-L1 blockade in urothelial cancer. Time point noted: pretreatment peripheral blood. Assay: immunoSEQ multiplex PCR; the TCRdb copy retains only in-frame clones and omits some. Among roughly 100,000 clones listed, approximately 88% were seen once. This clone was found a few times. The CDR3 covers 14 residues. CDR1 is KGHSY, CDR2 FQNENV, per germline. The J segment lost 2 bases and the V segment lost 6 bases, leaving 6 bases of the junction unmatched. This specimen was PBMCs, taken around atezolizumab (anti-PD-L1) treatment. The chain is built from TRBV16 and TRBJ2-7, with 8 bases that match TRBD1. The TCR originated in a woman aged 80 or older with urothelial cancer. The CDR3 region has the DNA TGTGCCAGCAGACGAGGACAGGGACCCTACGAGCAGTACTTC. Amino acid sequence: CASRRGQGPYEQYF.